The clone carrying this TCR beta chain has a count of ten or more. Its antigen is undetermined. The record originates from a study of T cells in Graves' hyperthyroidism and ophthalmopathy. Study observations and caveats: In the blood, most expanded thyroid clonotypes above 0.001 appeared as well.

Researchers amplified the TCR beta CDR3 regions from RNA transcripts. The HTBI primer set drove a first-round RT-PCR of the TCR CDR3. One entry per CDR3 protein results from TCRdb running MiXCR on the multiplex PCR reads. Among about 560,000 distinct CDR3 sequences listed, 11% to 15% were seen once. For the diagnoses, clinical symptoms, serum thyroxine and TRAb, thyroid ultrasound and orbital computed tomography were used. PBMCs were collected from a roughly 9.7 ml volume of fresh peripheral blood. The clonotype originates from a middle-aged woman with Graves' hyperthyroidism. Sequenced sample: blood.

CDR3 sequence reads: CASKGSYEQYF. In DNA, the CDR3 is TGTGCCAGCAAAGGGAGCTACGAGCAGTACTTC. The chain uses TRBV2 and TRBJ2-7; the D gene is possibly TRBD2 (5 bases). Trimming cost V 7 bases and J 3 bases, with 7 bases left between them. Looked up from germline, CDR1 is SNHLY and CDR2 is FYNNEI. The CDR3 runs 11 residues.